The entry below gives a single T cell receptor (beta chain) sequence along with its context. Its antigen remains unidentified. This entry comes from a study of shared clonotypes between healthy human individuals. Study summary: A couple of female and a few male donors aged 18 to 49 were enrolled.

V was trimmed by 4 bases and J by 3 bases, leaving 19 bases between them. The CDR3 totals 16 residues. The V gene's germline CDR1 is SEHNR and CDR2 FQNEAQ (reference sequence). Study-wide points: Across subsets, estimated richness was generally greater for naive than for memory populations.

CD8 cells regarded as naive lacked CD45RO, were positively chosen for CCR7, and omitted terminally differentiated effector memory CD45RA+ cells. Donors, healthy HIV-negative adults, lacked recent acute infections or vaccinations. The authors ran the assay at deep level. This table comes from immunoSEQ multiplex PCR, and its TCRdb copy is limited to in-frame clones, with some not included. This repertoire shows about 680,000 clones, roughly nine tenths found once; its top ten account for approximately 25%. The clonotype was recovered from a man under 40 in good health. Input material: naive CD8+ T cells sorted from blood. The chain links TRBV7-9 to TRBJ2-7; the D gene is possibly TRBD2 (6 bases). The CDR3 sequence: CASSSPAGRIGYEQYF. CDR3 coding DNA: TGTGCCAGCAGCTCCCCGGCGGGGAGAATCGGCTACGAGCAGTACTTC.